What follows are 9 T cell receptor beta chains derived from one specimen sequenced in a study of blood T cell repertoires in COVID-19. TCRdb's table, derived via immunoSEQ multiplex PCR, lists solely in-frame clones and lacks some. The sample gives about 120,000 clones, over 65% of which show up once; roughly 3.9% is in the top ten. The specimen sequenced was peripheral blood. The receptors stem from a man between 60 and 70 years old with acute or convalescent COVID-19.

The chain recombines TRBV28 with TRBJ2-3; 7 bases fit TRBD2. V gave up 2 bases and J gave up 0 bases; unmatched junction bases: 8. CDR3 length: 17 residues. Germline CDR1 reads MDHEN; CDR2 reads SYDVKM. The CDR3 reads CASSLNFAGASTDTQYF. The DNA of the CDR3 is TGTGCCAGCAGTTTAAACTTTGCGGGAGCCAGCACAGATACGCAGTATTTT. Based on the CDR3 plus reference TRBV28 and TRBJ2-3, the full variable domain is DVKVTQSSRYLVKRTGEKVFLECVQDMDHENMFWYRQDPGLGLRLIYFSYDVKMKEKGDIPEGYSVSREKKERFSLILESASTNQTSMYLCASSLNFAGASTDTQYFGPGTRLTVL.

CDR3 sequence (DNA): TGTGCCAGCAGCGAGTATAATTCACCCCTCCACTTT. As protein: CASSEYNSPLHF. The V and J genes are TRBV6-6 and TRBJ1-6; D is unclear. The CDR3 spans 12 residues. CDR1 and CDR2 from the germline V gene are MNHNY and SVGAGI (reference sequence). Trimming shortened V by 6 bases and J by 4 bases, and 4 bases separated the two germline ends.

In this sample, this clone turned up once. CDR3 in DNA: TGTGCCAGCAGTTTATGGTCAGGGGGCGAGGAAAAACTGTTTTTT. Translated: CASSLWSGGEEKLFF. The chain links TRBV28 to TRBJ1-4; 8 bases match TRBD1. CDR3 length: 15 residues. The V gene end was trimmed by 0 bases and the J gene end by 8 bases; junction bases not matched to a gene: 5. Germline V lookup: CDR1 MDHEN, CDR2 SYDVKM.

The chain has TRBV9 and TRBJ2-7; 8 nucleotides match TRBD2. Germline CDR1 and CDR2: SGDLS and YYNGEE. Trimming took 3 bases from V and 3 from J; bases not matched to a gene: 2. The CDR3 sequence is 13 residues long. CDR3 DNA: TGTGCCAGCAGCGGGGGACTAGGCTACGAGCAGTACTTC. Its protein product is CASSGGLGYEQYF.

With respect to this clone: Other DNA sequences in this specimen translate into the identical CDR3. The chain recombines TRBV28 with TRBJ1-5; weak D call: TRBD1 (5 bases). The CDR3 is 13 residues long. From germline, CDR1 is MDHEN and CDR2 SYDVKM. V lost 11 bases and J lost 3, with 14 bases in between. The CDR3 here is CASSEGYNQPQHF. The CDR3 DNA sequence: TGTGCCTCATCGGAGGGGTACAATCAGCCCCAGCATTTT.

The chain recombines TRBV4-1 with TRBJ1-3; 7 bases are shared with TRBD1. The CDR3 covers 18 residues. Germline CDR1 reads MGHRA; CDR2 reads YSYEKL. With 1 base clipped from V and 0 bases from J, the junction kept 9 bases outside the gene matches. The CDR3 here is CASSQAWDRADSGNTIYF. CDR3 nucleotide sequence: TGCGCCAGCAGCCAAGCTTGGGACAGAGCTGACTCTGGAAACACCATATATTTT.

CDR3 amino acids: CASSLPGTGEGYTF. CDR3 bases: TGTGCCAGCAGCCTTCCTGGGACAGGGGAAGGCTACACCTTC. The chain is built from TRBV3-1 (or the pseudogene TRBV3-2) and TRBJ1-2; 10 nucleotides align to TRBD1. The V segment lost 4 bases and the J segment 8 bases; nucleotides outside the gene matches: 7. This CDR3 region has 14 residues. CDR1 LGHDT and CDR2 YNNKEL come from the germline V gene (reference sequence).

The rearrangement uses TRBV19 and TRBJ2-7; 11 nucleotides agree with TRBD1. Trimming at V came to 5 bases and at J to 4 bases, leaving 10 bases not matched to a gene. The germline gives CDR1 LNHDA, CDR2 SQIVND (reference sequence). The CDR3 spans 16 residues. The CDR3 coding sequence is TGTGCCAGTAGTGTCGGACAGGGGGCGATCCCGTACGAGCAGTACTTC. It translates to CASSVGQGAIPYEQYF. Drawing the rest from reference TRBV19 and TRBJ2-7, the complete variable domain is DGGITQSPKYLFRKEGQNVTLSCEQNLNHDAMYWYRQDPGQGLRLIYYSQIVNDFQKGDIAEGYSVSREKKESFPLTVTSAQKNPTAFYLCASSVGQGAIPYEQYFGPGTRLTVT.

The V call is TRBV5-4, the J call TRBJ2-1; 10 bases are shared with TRBD2. V was pared by 3 bases and J by 4 bases, with 4 bases of the junction left unmatched. CDR1 SGHNT and CDR2 YYREEE come from the germline V gene (reference sequence). This CDR3 comprises 15 residues. The CDR3 coding sequence is TGTGCCAGCAGCTCTAGCGGGGGCCGTTACAATGAGCAGTTCTTC. It encodes CASSSSGGRYNEQFF.